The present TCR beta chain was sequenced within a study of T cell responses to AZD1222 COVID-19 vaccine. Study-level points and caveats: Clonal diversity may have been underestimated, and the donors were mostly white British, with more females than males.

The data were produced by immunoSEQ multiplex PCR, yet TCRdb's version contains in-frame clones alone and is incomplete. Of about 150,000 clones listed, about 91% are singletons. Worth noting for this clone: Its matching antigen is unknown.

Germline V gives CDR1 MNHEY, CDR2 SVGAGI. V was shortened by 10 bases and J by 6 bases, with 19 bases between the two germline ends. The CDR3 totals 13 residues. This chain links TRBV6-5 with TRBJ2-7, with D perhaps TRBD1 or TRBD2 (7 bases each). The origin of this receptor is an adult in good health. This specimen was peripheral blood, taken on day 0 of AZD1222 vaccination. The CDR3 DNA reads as TGTGCCACCTCAAACCAGGGGGAGGGCGAGCAGTACTTC. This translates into CATSNQGEGEQYF.